This T cell receptor (beta chain) comes out of a study of T cells in Graves' hyperthyroidism and ophthalmopathy. This CDR3 is built from 11 residues. The germline CDR1 and CDR2 sequences are KGHDR and SFDVKD. V was pared by 8 bases and J by 12 bases, with 10 bases between. Notes on the study in general: Most thyroid-expanded clonotypes above 0.001 were also found in blood. Ophthalmopathy was told apart from stable hyperthyroidism by a 13 V-J model.

A lack of ophthalmopathy progression within 18 months defined stable Graves' hyperthyroidism. Patients aged 18 to 65 with hyperthyroidism were newly diagnosed, with duration under 2 months. As regards this clonotype: Antigen specificity is unknown.

Amplification targeted TCR beta CDR3 regions from RNA transcripts. HTBI primers were employed in a first-round RT-PCR of the TCR CDR3. MiXCR, run by TCRdb on the multiplex PCR reads, gives a single entry per CDR3 protein. The sample lists hundreds of thousands of distinct CDR3 sequences, 35% to 55% occurring once. This TCR derives from a woman aged 18-35 years with Graves' hyperthyroidism. This chain links TRBV24-1 with TRBJ1-6; no definite D call. What was sequenced was peripheral blood or thyroid tissue (not recorded which). This CDR3 reads CATNACLPLHF. The CDR3 DNA reads as TGTGCCACCAACGCCTGTCTACCCCTCCACTTT.